A single sample gave rise to the 21 T cell receptor beta chains below, sequenced in a study of T cells of healthy individuals. TCRdb re-analysed the 5' RACE reads in MiXCR, keeping a single row per CDR3 protein. The sample records tens of thousands of distinct CDR3 sequences, about 15% being singletons. Receptors originate from a human donor in good health.

In this sample, this clonotype turned up a few times. Here the CDR3 reads CATSTVTGTIGEKLFF. The CDR3, as DNA: TGTGCCACCAGCACAGTAACCGGGACAATTGGAGAAAAACTGTTTTTT. The chain recombines TRBV15 with TRBJ1-4, with TRBD1 as a possible D gene (6 bases). This CDR3 has 16 residues. Trimming cost V 4 bases and J 8 bases, with 20 bases left between them. The germline CDR1 and CDR2 sequences are LNHNV and YYDKDF (reference sequence).

This clonotype was seen ten or more times. The rearrangement joins TRBV6-5 to TRBJ2-2; D gene uncertain. This CDR3 has 13 amino acids. Germline assignment: CDR1 MNHEY and CDR2 SVGAGI. Trimming removed 5 bases at V and 2 bases at J, with 6 bases between. The CDR3 DNA reads TGTGCCAGCAGTCCTGAAAACACCGGGGAGCTGTTTTTT. It codes for CASSPENTGELFF.

The chain uses TRBV20-1 and TRBJ2-1; 13 bases agree with TRBD2. V gave up 3 bases and J gave up 6 bases; unmatched junction bases: 2. The CDR3 sequence is 14 residues long. Germline CDR1 reads DFQATT; CDR2 reads SNEGSKA (reference sequence). DNA of the CDR3: TGCAGTGCTAGGGGACTAGCGGGAACCAATGAGCAGTTCTTC. Translating gives CSARGLAGTNEQFF.

At least ten counts were recorded for this clonotype. The J gene is TRBJ2-1, the V gene TRBV19, with 14 bases matching TRBD2. The trim removed 4 bases at V and 7 bases at J, leaving 3 bases unmatched. The CDR3 loop spans 15 amino acids. Germline V gene data show CDR1 as LNHDA and CDR2 as SQIVND (reference sequence). The CDR3 is CASSRLAGGQNEQFF. In DNA, the CDR3 is TGTGCCAGTAGTAGACTAGCGGGAGGGCAAAATGAGCAGTTCTTC.

The chain links TRBV7-2 to TRBJ2-3; D is ambiguous. CDR1 and CDR2 (germline): SGHTA, FQGNSA. The CDR3 loop spans 14 amino acids. V lost 1 base and J lost 4, with 9 bases in between. CDR3 DNA sequence: TGTGCCAGCAGCTTAGAGCAGGCATCAGATACGCAGTATTTT. Translating gives CASSLEQASDTQYF.

J is TRBJ1-1 and V is TRBV2; no firm D call. The CDR3 has 12 amino acids. V was clipped by 6 bases and J by 2 bases, with 7 bases between them. Germline V gene data show CDR1 as SNHLY and CDR2 as FYNNEI. The CDR3 spells CASRISNTEAFF. CDR3 DNA sequence: TGTGCCAGCAGGATTAGTAACACTGAAGCTTTCTTT.

This clonotype was counted many times. V and J are TRBV7-9 and TRBJ2-1, with 7 nucleotides matching TRBD1. The V gene end was trimmed by 8 bases and the J gene end by 4 bases; junction bases not matched to a gene: 5. The germline V gene has CDR1 SEHNR and CDR2 FQNEAQ (reference sequence). This CDR3 is 13 amino acids long. The CDR3 protein is CASRDRDYNEQFF. CDR3 bases: TGTGCCAGCCGCGACAGGGATTACAATGAGCAGTTCTTC.

V and J are TRBV7-2 and TRBJ1-2; weak D call: TRBD1 (5 bases). Germline V gene lookup returns CDR1 SGHTA and CDR2 FQGNSA. V was cut by 1 base and J by 1 base, with 13 bases left in between. This CDR3 is 16 amino acids long. CDR3 sequence (DNA): TGTGCCAGCAGCTTAGAGCGCCAGGGAAATAACTATGGCTACACCTTC. It translates to CASSLERQGNNYGYTF.

J is TRBJ2-4 and V is TRBV6-2 or TRBV6-3, with D perhaps TRBD1 (5 bases). Germline assignment: CDR1 MNHEY and CDR2 SVGEGT. The CDR3 loop spans 16 amino acids. V was cut by 5 bases and J by 0 bases, with 14 bases left in between. CDR3 protein: CASSPTDRLAKNIQYF. The CDR3 region has the DNA TGTGCCAGCAGTCCGACAGATAGACTAGCCAAAAACATTCAGTACTTC.

This clonotype has at least ten counts. The chain employs TRBV2 and TRBJ1-2; 8 nucleotides line up with TRBD1. The CDR3 is 13 residues long. V gave up 7 bases and J gave up 6 bases; unmatched junction bases: 7. CDR1 and CDR2 (germline): SNHLY, FYNNEI. Here the CDR3 DNA reads TGTGCCAGCACCATGGACAGGGTACATGGCTACACCTTC. It translates to CASTMDRVHGYTF.

V usage is TRBV3-1 and J usage is TRBJ1-1, with TRBD1 matching 7 bases. V trimming: 6 bases; J trimming: 5 bases; junction bases outside the gene matches: 6. The CDR3 extends over 13 amino acids. Germline V gives CDR1 LGHDT, CDR2 YNNKEL (reference sequence). The CDR3 sequence is CASRNDRATEAFF. As DNA, the CDR3 is TGTGCCAGCAGAAACGACAGGGCAACTGAAGCTTTCTTT.

This chain links TRBV6-1 with TRBJ1-1; no firm D call. The V gene's germline CDR1 is MNHNS and CDR2 SASEGT. Deletions cut 3 bases from V and 2 bases from J, with 7 bases between. The CDR3 contains 13 residues. The CDR3 DNA sequence: TGTGCCAGCAGTGACCAGAAAAACACTGAAGCTTTCTTT. Translation: CASSDQKNTEAFF.

The chain employs TRBV18 and TRBJ2-3, with TRBD1 matching over 7 bases. CDR1 and CDR2 from the germline V gene are KGHSH and LQKENI. The CDR3 loop spans 15 amino acids. The ends lost 3 bases at V and 0 bases at J; junction bases unmatched: 3. CDR3 DNA: TGTGCCAGCTCACCCCGACAGGGTAGCACAGATACGCAGTATTTT. Translated: CASSPRQGSTDTQYF. Drawing the rest from reference TRBV18 and TRBJ2-3, the complete variable domain is NAGVMQNPRHLVRRRGQEARLRCSPMKGHSHVYWYRQLPEEGLKFMVYLQKENIIDESGMPKERFSAEFPKEGPSILRIQQVVRGDSAAYFCASSPRQGSTDTQYFGPGTRLTVL.

J is TRBJ2-5 and V is TRBV20-1, with TRBD1 as a possible D gene (6 bases). Germline V gene data show CDR1 as DFQATT and CDR2 as SNEGSKA (reference sequence). The CDR3 covers 13 residues. Trimming removed 0 bases from V and 5 bases from J, with 10 bases in between. The CDR3 DNA sequence: TGCAGTGCTAGAGATATGGGGGCGGAGACCCAGTACTTC. Amino acid sequence: CSARDMGAETQYF.

This clonotype was counted at least ten times. V is TRBV12-3 or TRBV12-4 and J is TRBJ1-3, with D unclear. The CDR3 runs 15 residues. V lost 4 bases and J lost 9, with 19 bases in between. CDR3 protein: CASSSQEIRMGTIYF. CDR3 nucleotides: TGTGCCAGCAGTTCCCAGGAGATCCGTATGGGCACCATATATTTT.

The table lists this clonotype with a few counts. The genes are TRBV2 and TRBJ2-5; TRBD1 matches 8 bases. Germline V gene data show CDR1 as SNHLY and CDR2 as FYNNEI. The CDR3 runs 14 residues. V shed 6 bases, J shed 5 bases, and the junction held 8 bases outside the gene matches. CDR3 loop: CASRVGQGRETQYF. CDR3 in DNA: TGTGCCAGCAGGGTAGGACAGGGTAGGGAGACCCAGTACTTC.

V is TRBV6-5 and J is TRBJ1-2; D not certain. The germline gives CDR1 MNHEY, CDR2 SVGAGI. The CDR3 spans 13 residues. With 8 bases removed from V and 5 bases from J, the gap between germline ends came to 15 bases. CDR3 sequence reads: CASAETTRYGYTF. The CDR3 coding sequence is TGTGCCAGCGCCGAGACGACCCGTTATGGCTACACCTTC.

In its sample, this clonotype was seen many times. CDR3 nucleotides: TGTGCCAGCAGCCGGGGACTAGCGGCCACGGGTGAGCAGTTCTTC. It specifies CASSRGLAATGEQFF. The rearrangement uses TRBV6-5 and TRBJ2-1, with 11 bases aligning to TRBD2. The V segment lost 6 bases and the J segment 9 bases; nucleotides outside the gene matches: 10. This CDR3 is built from 15 residues. Looked up from germline, CDR1 is MNHEY and CDR2 is SVGAGI.

This clonotype appeared many times. This chain connects TRBV25-1 to TRBJ1-1; D ambiguous. Germline V lookup: CDR1 MGHDK, CDR2 SYGVNS. The ends were cut back, 10 bases at V and 3 bases at J, with 12 bases in the middle. The CDR3 runs 12 residues. The CDR3, as DNA: TGTGCCACCATCCTCGGTGACACTGAAGCTTTCTTT. Translating gives CATILGDTEAFF.

This clonotype has ten or more counts. CDR3 nucleotide sequence: TGCGCCAGCAGCTTCGGGAACCAAGAGACCCAGTACTTC. Amino acid sequence: CASSFGNQETQYF. This chain joins TRBV5-1 and TRBJ2-5; D might be TRBD2 (5 bases). The V end was cut by 2 bases, the J end by 0 bases, with 5 bases between. The CDR3 runs 13 residues. Germline-derived CDR1 and CDR2 are SGHRS and YFSETQ.

This clonotype has a count of ten or more. The V call is TRBV20-1, the J call TRBJ2-1, with D tentatively TRBD2 (7 bases). Germline-derived CDR1 and CDR2 are DFQATT and SNEGSKA (reference sequence). Trimming left V 4 bases short and J 4 bases short, with 17 bases between. The CDR3 covers 15 residues. The CDR3 loop reads CSATPGAGAYNEQFF. The CDR3 bases are TGCAGTGCTACCCCAGGTGCGGGGGCTTACAATGAGCAGTTCTTC.